This paragraph reports one T cell receptor beta chain. Its antigen is currently not known. Base quality data are lacking; no much larger clone is found one base away. CDR3 length: 15 amino acids, cysteine to phenylalanine. The kept DNA is CDR3 alone, 45 bases in frame from the first base. The V end loses 0 bases and the J end loses 1 base, and a stretch of 9 bases separates them. Per the germline V gene (reference sequence), LNHDA is the CDR1 and SQIVND is the CDR2. This sample was taken from a study of blood T cell repertoires in COVID-19 (TCRdb year 2020). Describing the broader study: Samples from collaborators originated in the United States, Italy and Spain and spanned both the acute and convalescent phases of COVID-19. The material from the prospective study consisted of cDNA or gDNA derived from T cells, B-cell-depleted T cells, or PBMCs. The dataset comprised deeply sampled blood TCRbeta repertoires from subjects exposed to, actively infected with, or recovered from COVID-19. The repertoires were released in a freely available public database meant as a resource for research on the immune response to SARS-CoV-2. The samples were drawn from two sources: the first 160 participants of the ongoing ImmuneRACE study, and fewer than 1,500 subjects contributed by 6 global collaborators. The sample metadata nearly always contained a de-identified subject ID, COVID-19 status, age in years and sex. Where HLA class I and class II types were available, the types were taken from metadata supplied by the sample provider, not from assay-based typing.

The collaborating institutions used their own protocols to collect whole blood in K2EDTA tubes. Collaborator samples were shipped for TCRbeta analysis as frozen whole blood, isolated PBMCs, or DNA extracted from either sample type. Paper-wide results and their limitations: How much clinical and demographic metadata was included differed by source and by participant, and the metadata was provided uncurated.

TCRbeta CDR3 regions were amplified from genomic DNA using the immunoSEQ Assay, a bias-controlled multiplex PCR. As for the original processing: Nucleated cell counts per sample were estimated from amplification of reference gene primers within the assay. Sequence reads were collapsed and filtered to measure the absolute abundance of every unique TCRbeta CDR3 rearrangement. For each sample, productive Simpson clonality was calculated by taking the square root of Simpson's diversity index across productive rearrangements. TCRdb holds this immuneACCESS table with in-frame rearrangements only. Some clones are missing; in checked studies, unresolved V genes explain under half, and the rest has no known cause. D and trimming come from the DNA, and the V and J calls and clone size come from that table. Within this sample are some 96,000 clones, with approximately 90% of them counted one time only. The ten top clones hold about 1.7% of the sample.

The receptor was derived from a man aged 60 to 69 with acute or convalescent COVID-19. This chain joins TRBV19 to TRBJ1-1; the D gene is unclear. The source material was peripheral blood. Here the CDR3 is given as CASSIDQSPNTEAFF. The DNA reads TGTGCCAGTAGTATAGACCAGTCTCCGAACACTGAAGCTTTCTTT.